The source of this T cell receptor (beta chain) is a study of radiation and T cells in renal cell carcinoma. Study background: Nephrectomy followed 15 Gy stereotactic body radiation by 4 weeks. Findings of the study overall: In blood, top tumor clones expanded by 2 weeks, shrinking by 4.

The CDR3 has 16 amino acids. V lost 0 bases and J lost 3, with 12 bases in between. Germline assignment: CDR1 MGHRA and CDR2 YSYEKL. As to this clone: Its cognate antigen is unknown.

Repertoires were generated with immunoSEQ multiplex PCR, while TCRdb's copy carries only in-frame clones and drops some. The top ten hold over 3.5% of the sample, which has approximately 140,000 clones, about 88% seen once. The time point denotes: baseline pretreatment blood. Treatment indicated: 15 Gy SBRT to primary tumor, nephrectomy 4 weeks later. Blood was sampled at baseline, 2 weeks and 4 weeks after SBRT. This renal cell carcinoma was of the clear cell type. The origin of this receptor is a woman in her 70s with renal cell carcinoma. V usage is TRBV4-1 and J usage is TRBJ2-1; a weak D match, TRBD2 (6 bases). The specimen was blood, collected from a patient whose treatment included radiotherapy and nephrectomy. The CDR3 coding sequence is TGCGCCAGCAGCCAAGATCCCAGCGGGTACTACAATGAGCAGTTCTTC. Translated: CASSQDPSGYYNEQFF.